The clone carrying this TCR beta chain was seen more than once but under ten times. Its target is unknown. Authors' methods: Counts of TCRs in each sample centred on a median of approximately 96,000 and extended from roughly 25,000 to 750,000. TCRdb fed the RACE reads into MiXCR, producing one record per CDR3 protein. These V and J calls derive from TCRdb rather than the authors' analysis. The data show roughly 110,000 distinct CDR3 sequences, 10% to 15% seen once. Germline V gene lookup returns CDR1 MNHEY and CDR2 SMNVEV (reference sequence). The trim removed 5 bases at V and 4 bases at J, leaving 14 bases unmatched. There are 18 residues in the CDR3. The time point was: pre-sensitization, week 0. This sample's treatment: therapeutic diphenylcyclopropenone sensitization with weekly scalp DPC. This entry is derived from a study of human T cells and chemical hapten exposure. Study background: Doses of diphenylcyclopropenone went to the patients' scalps weekly throughout the roughly 24-week study. The variation in per-sample TCR yields arose mainly from small differences in pooled library volumes. Study observations and caveats: Sensitizing with DPC caused no change in TCRs above 1 in 1000 frequency.

The specimen was whole blood, collected in connection with sensitization to the hapten diphenylcyclopropenone (DPC). This chain uses TRBV27 with TRBJ2-1, with 10 bases identical to TRBD2. This sequence was found in a woman aged 50 to 65 with alopecia areata. Some clones in this sample may be carry-over from other donors' samples. The CDR3 bases are TGTGCCAGCAGTCCTCTGGCTAGCGGGAGTTCGCGGTACAATGAGCAGTTCTTC. It yields the protein CASSPLASGSSRYNEQFF.